These T cell receptor beta chains were read from a single sample in a study of cytomegalovirus exposure and HLA in healthy donors. The table came from immunoSEQ multiplex PCR; TCRdb's copy has only in-frame clones and leaves some out. The data hold some 80,000 clones, with 90% to 97% observed a single time. Sample: PBMCs. The receptor source for this set is a man younger than 35 in good health and CMV-seropositive. CDR3s include the opening cysteine and the closing phenylalanine or tryptophan. The D gene is left open where the match is weak. Size values are once, few and many counts, or a class for expanded clones, and some rows have none.

j_call: TRBJ2-7; clone_size: .; d_call: TRBD2; v_call: TRBV5-4; cdr3_aa: CASSYRTSGRMTAYEQYF; cdr3_nt: TGTGCCAGCAGCTACAGGACTAGCGGTCGAATGACGGCCTACGAGCAGTACTTC
j_call: TRBJ1-1; clone_size: .; d_call: .; v_call: TRBV11-2; cdr3_aa: CASSKRDILNTEAFF; cdr3_nt: TGTGCCAGCAGTAAACGGGACATTTTGAACACTGAAGCTTTCTTT
j_call: TRBJ2-7; clone_size: .; d_call: .; v_call: TRBV5-4; cdr3_aa: CASSSSLEQYF; cdr3_nt: TGTGCCAGCAGCTCGAGCCTTGAGCAGTACTTC
j_call: TRBJ2-1; clone_size: .; d_call: .; v_call: TRBV19; cdr3_aa: CASRGQAGSSYNEQFF; cdr3_nt: TGTGCCAGTAGGGGGCAAGCGGGTAGCTCCTACAATGAGCAGTTCTTC
j_call: TRBJ1-1; clone_size: .; d_call: TRBD1; v_call: TRBV4-1; cdr3_aa: CASSQGQGGLGTEAFF; cdr3_nt: TGCGCCAGCAGCCAAGGGCAGGGGGGACTGGGGACTGAAGCTTTCTTT
j_call: TRBJ2-2; clone_size: once; d_call: TRBD2; v_call: TRBV6-1; cdr3_aa: CASSEGLAGLAGELFF; cdr3_nt: TGTGCCAGCAGTGAAGGACTAGCGGGATTGGCCGGGGAGCTGTTTTTT
j_call: TRBJ1-2; clone_size: .; d_call: TRBD1; v_call: TRBV29-1; cdr3_aa: CSVEGTGNYGYTF; cdr3_nt: TGCAGCGTTGAAGGGACAGGGAACTATGGCTACACCTTC
j_call: TRBJ1-1; clone_size: .; d_call: TRBD1; v_call: TRBV27; cdr3_aa: CASSTPGTGGNTEAFF; cdr3_nt: TGTGCCAGCAGTACCCCCGGGACAGGGGGGAACACTGAAGCTTTCTTT
j_call: TRBJ1-1; clone_size: .; d_call: .; v_call: TRBV9; cdr3_aa: CASSVDRVNTEAFF; cdr3_nt: TGTGCCAGCAGCGTAGACAGGGTGAACACTGAAGCTTTCTTT
j_call: TRBJ2-1; clone_size: .; d_call: .; v_call: TRBV5-6; cdr3_aa: CASSQTGSVGEQFF; cdr3_nt: TGTGCCAGCAGCCAGACGGGGTCCGTAGGTGAGCAGTTCTTC
j_call: TRBJ1-2; clone_size: .; d_call: .; v_call: TRBV5-1; cdr3_aa: CASSLSGRGYGYTF; cdr3_nt: TGCGCCAGCAGCTTGTCCGGGCGGGGCTATGGCTACACCTTC
j_call: TRBJ2-7; clone_size: .; d_call: TRBD2; v_call: TRBV10-3; cdr3_aa: CAISEPSGDPYEQYF; cdr3_nt: TGTGCCATCAGTGAGCCTAGCGGGGACCCCTACGAGCAGTACTTC
j_call: TRBJ1-4; clone_size: .; d_call: .; v_call: TRBV10-2; cdr3_aa: CASSALRGDLNEKLFF; cdr3_nt: TGCGCCAGCAGTGCGTTAAGGGGTGACCTTAATGAAAAACTGTTTTTT
j_call: TRBJ1-5; clone_size: .; d_call: .; v_call: TRBV7-6; cdr3_aa: CASSLGRAGLDSNQPQHF; cdr3_nt: TGTGCCAGCAGCTTGGGAAGGGCAGGACTCGATAGCAATCAGCCCCAGCATTTT
j_call: TRBJ2-7; clone_size: .; d_call: .; v_call: TRBV6-1; cdr3_aa: CASRVSLSYEQYF; cdr3_nt: TGTGCCAGCCGGGTCTCCCTCTCCTACGAGCAGTACTTC
j_call: TRBJ1-5; clone_size: .; d_call: .; v_call: TRBV6-5; cdr3_aa: CASSPVGGNQPQHF; cdr3_nt: TGTGCCAGCAGTCCCGTGGGGGGGAATCAGCCCCAGCATTTT
j_call: TRBJ1-1; clone_size: .; d_call: .; v_call: TRBV29-1; cdr3_aa: CSVTIGRGSAFF; cdr3_nt: TGCAGCGTCACTATCGGTCGGGGGAGCGCTTTCTTT
j_call: TRBJ2-3; clone_size: once; d_call: .; v_call: TRBV19; cdr3_aa: CASSIVGPTDTQYF; cdr3_nt: TGTGCCAGTAGTATAGTGGGGCCCACAGATACGCAGTATTTT
j_call: TRBJ2-1; clone_size: .; d_call: .; v_call: TRBV10-3; cdr3_aa: CAISDPNGNEQFF; cdr3_nt: TGTGCCATCAGTGACCCTAATGGCAATGAGCAGTTCTTC
j_call: TRBJ2-7; clone_size: .; d_call: .; v_call: TRBV4-1; cdr3_aa: CASSWTRDSQSYEQYF; cdr3_nt: TGCGCCAGCAGCTGGACCCGGGACTCACAATCCTACGAGCAGTACTTC
j_call: TRBJ2-3; clone_size: .; d_call: TRBD1; v_call: TRBV14; cdr3_aa: CASSHITGTDTDTQYF; cdr3_nt: TGTGCCAGCAGCCACATAACCGGGACAGACACAGATACGCAGTATTTT
j_call: TRBJ2-2; clone_size: .; d_call: .; v_call: TRBV2; cdr3_aa: CASRAGKDAGELFF; cdr3_nt: TGTGCCAGCAGGGCGGGGAAAGATGCCGGGGAGCTGTTTTTT
j_call: TRBJ2-2; clone_size: few; d_call: .; v_call: TRBV11-2; cdr3_aa: CASSLAGQNTGELFF; cdr3_nt: TGTGCCAGCAGCTTAGCCGGTCAAAACACCGGGGAGCTGTTTTTT
j_call: TRBJ2-7; clone_size: once; d_call: .; v_call: TRBV14; cdr3_aa: CASSQDWYSESYEQYF; cdr3_nt: TGTGCCAGCAGCCAAGATTGGTACAGTGAATCCTACGAGCAGTACTTC
j_call: TRBJ1-1; clone_size: .; d_call: .; v_call: TRBV18; cdr3_aa: CASSRNEFRGTEAFF; cdr3_nt: TGTGCCAGCTCACGGAATGAGTTTCGGGGCACTGAAGCTTTCTTT
j_call: TRBJ2-3; clone_size: .; d_call: .; v_call: TRBV30; cdr3_aa: CAWRRASDTQYF; cdr3_nt: TGTGCCTGGAGGAGGGCATCAGATACGCAGTATTTT
j_call: TRBJ2-1; clone_size: .; d_call: TRBD2; v_call: TRBV10-1; cdr3_aa: CASSESSGSRYNEQFF; cdr3_nt: TGCGCCAGCAGTGAATCAAGCGGGAGTCGGTACAATGAGCAGTTCTTC
j_call: TRBJ1-1; clone_size: .; d_call: .; v_call: TRBV11-2; cdr3_aa: CASSLGSRRGETEAFF; cdr3_nt: TGTGCCAGCAGCTTAGGATCCCGCAGGGGTGAAACTGAAGCTTTCTTT